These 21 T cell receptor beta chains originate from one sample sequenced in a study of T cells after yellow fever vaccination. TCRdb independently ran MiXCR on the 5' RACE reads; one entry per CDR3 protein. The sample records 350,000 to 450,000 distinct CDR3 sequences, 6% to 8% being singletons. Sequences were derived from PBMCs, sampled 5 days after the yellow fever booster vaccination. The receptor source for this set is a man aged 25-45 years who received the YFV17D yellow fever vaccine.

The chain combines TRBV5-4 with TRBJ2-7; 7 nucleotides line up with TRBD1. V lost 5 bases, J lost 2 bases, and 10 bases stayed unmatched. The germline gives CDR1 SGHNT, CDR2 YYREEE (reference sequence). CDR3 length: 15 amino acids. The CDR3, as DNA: TGTGCCAGCAGGCGACGGACAGGCCTCACCTACGAGCAGTACTTC. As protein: CASRRRTGLTYEQYF.

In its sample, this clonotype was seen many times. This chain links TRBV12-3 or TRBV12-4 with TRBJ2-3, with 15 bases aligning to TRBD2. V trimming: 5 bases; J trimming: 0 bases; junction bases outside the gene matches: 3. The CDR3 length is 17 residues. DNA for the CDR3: TGTGCCAGCAGTCTTGGGACTAGCGGGAGGAGCACAGATACGCAGTATTTT. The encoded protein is CASSLGTSGRSTDTQYF.

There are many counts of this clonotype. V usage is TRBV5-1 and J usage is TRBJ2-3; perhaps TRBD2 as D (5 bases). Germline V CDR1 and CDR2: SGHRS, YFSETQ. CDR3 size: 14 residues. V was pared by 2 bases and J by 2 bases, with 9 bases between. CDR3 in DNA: TGCGCCAGCAGCTTAGTCGGGAACACAGATACGCAGTATTTT. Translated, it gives CASSLVGNTDTQYF.

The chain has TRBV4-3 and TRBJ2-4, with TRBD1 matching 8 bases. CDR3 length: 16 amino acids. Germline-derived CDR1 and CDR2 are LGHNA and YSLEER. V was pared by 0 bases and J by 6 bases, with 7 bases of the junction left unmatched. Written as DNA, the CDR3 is TGCGCCAGCAGCCAAGATCTGGCAGGGGGCAGAAACATTCAGTACTTC. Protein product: CASSQDLAGGRNIQYF.

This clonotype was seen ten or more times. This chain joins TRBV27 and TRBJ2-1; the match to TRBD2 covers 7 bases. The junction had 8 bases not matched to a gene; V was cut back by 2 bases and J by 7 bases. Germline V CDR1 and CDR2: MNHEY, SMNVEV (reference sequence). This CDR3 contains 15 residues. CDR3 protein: CASSLRGEGLNEQFF. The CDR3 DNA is TGTGCCAGCAGTTTACGGGGGGAGGGTCTAAATGAGCAGTTCTTC.

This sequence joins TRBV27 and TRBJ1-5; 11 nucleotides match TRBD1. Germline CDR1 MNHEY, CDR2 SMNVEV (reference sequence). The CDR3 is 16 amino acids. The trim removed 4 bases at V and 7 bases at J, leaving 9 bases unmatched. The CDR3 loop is CASSSRTGGFRQPQHF. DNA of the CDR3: TGTGCCAGCAGTTCAAGGACAGGGGGCTTTAGGCAGCCCCAGCATTTT.

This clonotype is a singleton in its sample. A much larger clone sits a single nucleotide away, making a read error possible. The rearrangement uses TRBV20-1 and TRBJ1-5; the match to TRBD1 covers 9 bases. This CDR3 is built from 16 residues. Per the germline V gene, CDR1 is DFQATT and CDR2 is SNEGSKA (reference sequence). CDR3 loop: CCARSPGTGRNQPQHF. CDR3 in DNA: TGCTGTGCTAGATCCCCCGGGACAGGGAGGAATCAGCCCCAGCATTTT.

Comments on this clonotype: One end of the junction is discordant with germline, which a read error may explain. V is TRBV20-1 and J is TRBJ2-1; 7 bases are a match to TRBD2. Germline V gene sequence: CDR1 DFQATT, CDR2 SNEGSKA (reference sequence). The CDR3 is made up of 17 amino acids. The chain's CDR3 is CSASRGGRLLSYNEQSF. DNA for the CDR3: TGCAGTGCTAGTCGCGGCGGGAGACTCCTCTCCTACAATGAGCAGTCCTTC.

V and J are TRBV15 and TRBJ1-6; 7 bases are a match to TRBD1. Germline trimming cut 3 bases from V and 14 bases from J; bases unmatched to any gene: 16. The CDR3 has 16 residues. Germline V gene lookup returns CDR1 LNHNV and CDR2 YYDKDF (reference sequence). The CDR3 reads CATSSSSDRDGLALHF. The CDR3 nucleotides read TGTGCCACCAGCAGCTCCAGTGACAGGGACGGATTAGCCCTCCACTTT.

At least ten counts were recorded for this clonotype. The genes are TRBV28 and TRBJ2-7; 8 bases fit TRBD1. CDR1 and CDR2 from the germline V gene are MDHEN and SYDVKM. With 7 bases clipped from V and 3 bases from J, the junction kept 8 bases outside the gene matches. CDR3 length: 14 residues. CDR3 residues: CASTSQGASYEQYF. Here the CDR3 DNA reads TGTGCCAGCACGTCCCAGGGGGCGAGCTACGAGCAGTACTTC.

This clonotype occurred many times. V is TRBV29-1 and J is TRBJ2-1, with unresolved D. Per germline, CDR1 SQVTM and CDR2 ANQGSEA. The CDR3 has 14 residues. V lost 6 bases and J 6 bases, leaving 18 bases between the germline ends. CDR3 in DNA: TGCAGCGTGGTACGCGTTGGTTCGCTCAATGAGCAGTTCTTC. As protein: CSVVRVGSLNEQFF.

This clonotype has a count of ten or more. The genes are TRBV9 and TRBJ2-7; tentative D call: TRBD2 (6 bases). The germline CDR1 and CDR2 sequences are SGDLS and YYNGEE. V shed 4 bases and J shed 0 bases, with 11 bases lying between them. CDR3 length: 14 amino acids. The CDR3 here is CASSQRDFSYEQYF. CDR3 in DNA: TGTGCCAGCAGCCAGAGGGACTTCTCCTACGAGCAGTACTTC. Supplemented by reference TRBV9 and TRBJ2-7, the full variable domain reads DSGVTQTPKHLITATGQRVTLRCSPRSGDLSVYWYQQSLDQGLQFLIQYYNGEERAKGNILERFSAQQFPDLHSELNLSSLELGDSALYFCASSQRDFSYEQYFGPGTRLTVT.

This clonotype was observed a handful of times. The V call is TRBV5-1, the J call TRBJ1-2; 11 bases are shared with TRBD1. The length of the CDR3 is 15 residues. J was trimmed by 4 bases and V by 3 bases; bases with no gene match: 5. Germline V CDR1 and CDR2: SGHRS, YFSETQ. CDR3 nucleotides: TGCGCCAGCAGCTCGGGACAGGGGGTCCCCTATGGCTACACCTTC. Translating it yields CASSSGQGVPYGYTF.

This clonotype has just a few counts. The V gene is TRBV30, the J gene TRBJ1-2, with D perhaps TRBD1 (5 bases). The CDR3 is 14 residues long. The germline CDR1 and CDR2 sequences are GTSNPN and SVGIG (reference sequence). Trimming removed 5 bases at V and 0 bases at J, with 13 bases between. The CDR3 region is CAWLGGSANYGYTF. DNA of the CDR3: TGTGCCTGGTTGGGGGGATCAGCTAACTATGGCTACACCTTC.

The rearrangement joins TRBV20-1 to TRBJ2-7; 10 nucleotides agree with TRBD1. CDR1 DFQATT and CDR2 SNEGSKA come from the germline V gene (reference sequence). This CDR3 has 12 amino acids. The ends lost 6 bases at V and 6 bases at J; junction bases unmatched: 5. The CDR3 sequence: CSARQGAREQYF. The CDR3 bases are TGCAGTGCCAGACAGGGGGCCCGCGAGCAGTACTTC.

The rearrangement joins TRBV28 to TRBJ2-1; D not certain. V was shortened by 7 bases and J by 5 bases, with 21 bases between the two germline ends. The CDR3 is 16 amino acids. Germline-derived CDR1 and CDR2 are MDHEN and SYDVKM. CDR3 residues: CASIALENPRNNEQFF. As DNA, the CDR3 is TGTGCCAGCATCGCCTTGGAGAACCCTAGAAACAATGAGCAGTTCTTC.

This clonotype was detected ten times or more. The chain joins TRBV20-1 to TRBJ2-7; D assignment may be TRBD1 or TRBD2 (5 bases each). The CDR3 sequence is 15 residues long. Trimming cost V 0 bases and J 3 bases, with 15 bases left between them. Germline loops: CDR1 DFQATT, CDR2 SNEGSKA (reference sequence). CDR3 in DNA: TGCAGTGCTAGAGATAGGGCGAGAGGGGTCTACGAGCAGTACTTC. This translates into CSARDRARGVYEQYF.

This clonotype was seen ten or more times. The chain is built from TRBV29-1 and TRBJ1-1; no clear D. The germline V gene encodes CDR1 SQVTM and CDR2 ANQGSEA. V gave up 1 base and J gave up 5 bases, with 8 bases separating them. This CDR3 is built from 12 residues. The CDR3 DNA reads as TGCAGCGTTGAAGTAAGAGGTACTGAAGCTTTCTTT. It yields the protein CSVEVRGTEAFF.

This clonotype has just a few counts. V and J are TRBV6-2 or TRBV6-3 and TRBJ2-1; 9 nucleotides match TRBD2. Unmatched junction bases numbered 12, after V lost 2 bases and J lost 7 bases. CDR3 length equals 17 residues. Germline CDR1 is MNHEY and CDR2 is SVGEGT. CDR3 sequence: CASSYPLGLAGGNEQFF. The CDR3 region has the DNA TGTGCCAGCAGTTACCCATTGGGACTAGCAGGTGGGAATGAGCAGTTCTTC.

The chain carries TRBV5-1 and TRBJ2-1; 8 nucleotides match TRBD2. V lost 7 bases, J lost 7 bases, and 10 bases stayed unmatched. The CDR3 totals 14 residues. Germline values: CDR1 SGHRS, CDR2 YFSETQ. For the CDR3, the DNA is TGCGCCAGCCAACTAGCGGCGGTGGGGAATGAGCAGTTCTTC. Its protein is CASQLAAVGNEQFF.

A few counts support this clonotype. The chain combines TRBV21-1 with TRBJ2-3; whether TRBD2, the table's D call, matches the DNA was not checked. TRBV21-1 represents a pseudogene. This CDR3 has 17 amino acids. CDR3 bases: TGTGCCAGCAGCTTGAAGGGACTCGTCTCTTTCACAGATACGCAGTATTTT. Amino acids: CASSLKGLVSFTDTQYF.